Sequencing of this TCR beta chain was carried out in a study of blood T cell repertoires in COVID-19. On the study more broadly: Acute and convalescent COVID-19 specimens originated in the United States, Italy and Spain. In each case, the material was cDNA or gDNA derived from T cells, B-cell-depleted T cells, or PBMCs.

The CDR3 loop spans 14 amino acids. The germline gives CDR1 KGHSH, CDR2 LQKENI. V was clipped by 5 bases and J by 7 bases; unmatched bases: 9. In the source study's methods: Researchers report that nucleated cell counts were estimated from reference gene primer amplification. TCRdb keeps only in-frame clones here, not all; method: immunoSEQ multiplex PCR. The V and J calls and the clone size are those of that table, but D and trimming were determined from the DNA. This sample carries 200,000 to 300,000 clones, approximately 78% of them seen once, and the ten largest clones take 9.5% to 15%. The sequence derives from a woman aged 60-70 years with active or convalescent COVID-19. This rearrangement joins TRBV18 to TRBJ1-1; 8 positions agree with TRBD1. Sequencing was done on a sample of peripheral blood. Here the CDR3 reads CASSSRGTGVEAFF. The DNA of the CDR3 is TGTGCCAGCTCATCTCGCGGGACAGGAGTTGAAGCTTTCTTT.